Following are 21 T cell receptor beta chains from one sample sequenced in a study of post-analysis software for immune sequencing data. Findings of the study overall: Roughly 5 TRBV segments (TRBV5-6, TRBV5-1 and TRBV20-1 among them) occurred more frequently in patients than in controls.

Tagging with unique molecular identifiers was a feature of the TCR beta cDNA libraries. One entry per CDR3 protein, called by TCRdb with MiXCR from the PCR reads. The sample records about 540,000 distinct CDR3 sequences, 34% being singletons. These TCRs' antigens remain unknown. The material sequenced was blood. Every receptor here comes from a girl younger than 18 with multiple sclerosis.

In its sample, this clonotype was seen a few times. The chain is built from TRBV15 and TRBJ2-4; 10 bases are shared with TRBD2. This CDR3 is 15 amino acids long. From germline, CDR1 is LNHNV and CDR2 YYDKDF (reference sequence). The ends lost 3 bases at V and 13 bases at J; junction bases unmatched: 12. The CDR3 DNA is TGTGCCACCAGCAGCCTAGCGGGGGCCTACAATGAGCAGTACTTC. It translates to CATSSLAGAYNEQYF.

This clonotype has more than one count but fewer than ten. The chain joins TRBV5-1 to TRBJ1-1; D ambiguous. This CDR3 contains 13 residues. Germline V gene data show CDR1 as SGHRS and CDR2 as YFSETQ. The V end was cut by 2 bases, the J end by 1 base, with 6 bases between. Written as DNA, the CDR3 is TGCGCCAGCAGCTTTACACAGAACACTGAAGCTTTCTTT. As protein: CASSFTQNTEAFF.

This clonotype was recorded at least ten times. This sequence joins TRBV12-3 or TRBV12-4 and TRBJ2-7, with TRBD1 matching 9 bases. This CDR3 contains 15 residues. The V and J ends lost 5 bases and 4 bases, in that order; junction bases with no gene match: 9. The CDR3 here is CASSPTGTGSYEQYF. The DNA of the CDR3 is TGTGCCAGCAGTCCTACCGGGACAGGGAGTTACGAGCAGTACTTC.

The CDR3 spells CASSLAGDSPLHF. CDR3 nucleotides: TGTGCCAGCAGTCTGGCAGGGGATTCACCCCTCCACTTT. The J gene is TRBJ1-6, the V gene TRBV12-3 or TRBV12-4, with TRBD1 as a possible D gene (6 bases). The CDR3 contains 13 residues. Trimming removed 5 bases from V and 8 bases from J, with 10 bases in between.

This clonotype was seen more than once but under ten times. J is TRBJ2-1 and V is TRBV6-1; D not resolved. The CDR3 has 13 amino acids. Per the germline V gene, CDR1 is MNHNS and CDR2 is SASEGT. The V gene lost 9 bases and the J gene lost 0 bases, with 9 bases spanning the gap. The CDR3 DNA reads as TGTGCCAGTAGAGCGAGCTCCTACAATGAGCAGTTCTTC. It codes for CASRASSYNEQFF.

In its sample, this clonotype was seen a few times. This chain links TRBV18 with TRBJ2-5; D is unresolved. The CDR3 extends over 16 amino acids. Per the germline V gene, CDR1 is KGHSH and CDR2 is LQKENI. The ends were cut back, 0 bases at V and 2 bases at J, with 13 bases in the middle. Here the CDR3 DNA reads TGTGCCAGCTCACCACCAAGGCAAGAATCTCAAGAGACCCAGTACTTC. It specifies CASSPPRQESQETQYF.

The rearrangement uses TRBV12-3 or TRBV12-4 and TRBJ2-6, with TRBD1 matching 7 bases. Unmatched junction bases numbered 10, after V lost 8 bases and J lost 0 bases. This CDR3 is 17 amino acids long. CDR3 in DNA: TGTGCCAGCGACAGGGTCCTAAGAAGCTCTGGGGCCAACGTCCTGACTTTC. Its protein is CASDRVLRSSGANVLTF.

In this sample, this clonotype turned up a few times. The genes are TRBV15 and TRBJ1-5; D call uncertain. CDR1 and CDR2 (germline): LNHNV, YYDKDF (reference sequence). V lost 1 base to trimming and J lost 12 bases, with 7 bases between them. CDR3 length: 11 amino acids. In nucleotides, the CDR3 is TGTGCCACCAGCAGAGGCGTTATCCAGCATTTT. This codes for CATSRGVIQHF. Full variable domain (missing parts from reference TRBV15 and TRBJ1-5): DAMVIQNPRYQVTQFGKPVTLSCSQTLNHNVMYWYQQKSSQAPKLLFHYYDKDFNNEADTPDNFQSRRPNTSFCFLDIRSPGLGDTAMYLCATSRGVIQHFGDGTRLSIL.

This clonotype was seen more than once but under ten times. The chain recombines TRBV28 with TRBJ2-5; 8 nucleotides match TRBD2. Germline CDR1 is MDHEN and CDR2 is SYDVKM. The ends lost 6 bases at V and 5 bases at J; junction bases unmatched: 11. The CDR3 is 15 amino acids. CDR3 sequence (DNA): TGTGCCAGCAGGCAAGGGCTAGCGGGCGTTGAGACCCAGTACTTC. Protein: CASRQGLAGVETQYF.

The DNA of the CDR3 is TGTGCCACCAGTTCGCGGGGCTCTGGGGCCAACGTCCTGACTTTC. Translating gives CATSSRGSGANVLTF. The gene calls are TRBV24-1 and TRBJ2-6; the D gene is possibly TRBD2 (6 bases). The V and J ends lost 6 bases and 0 bases respectively, with 8 bases between them. CDR1 and CDR2 from the germline V gene are KGHDR and SFDVKD. The CDR3 is 15 residues long.

Comment on this clonotype: Sequence at one end of the junction differs from germline and may be a read error. The rearrangement links TRBV9 to TRBJ2-7; no reliable D call. CDR1 and CDR2 (germline): SGDLS, YYNGEE. CDR3 length equals 14 residues. The CDR3 DNA is TGTGCTAGCAGCGTACAAGAGCATTCCTACGAGCAGTACTTC. It codes for CASSVQEHSYEQYF.

This clonotype was picked up a small number of times. V gene TRBV12-3 or TRBV12-4 combines with J gene TRBJ2-4; D gene ambiguous. This CDR3 is 15 amino acids long. Trimming removed 6 bases at V and 1 base at J, with 13 bases between. The CDR3 DNA sequence: TGTGCCAGCAGCTCCGACGTCAAGGCCAAAAACATTCAGTACTTC. Its protein is CASSSDVKAKNIQYF.

The J gene is TRBJ1-1, the V gene TRBV5-1; no clear D gene. Trimming took 7 bases from V and 2 from J, leaving 12 bases between them. Per the germline V gene, CDR1 is SGHRS and CDR2 is YFSETQ. The CDR3 covers 13 residues. CDR3: CASVPNGNTEAFF. The CDR3 nucleotides are TGCGCCAGCGTCCCGAACGGCAACACTGAAGCTTTCTTT.

Note on this clonotype: Just one base apart from a much larger clone, this may be a read error. The rearrangement links TRBV29-1 to TRBJ1-4; D is unresolved. This CDR3 comprises 10 residues. Per germline, CDR1 SQVTM and CDR2 ANQGSEA. CDR3 nucleotides: TGCAGCGCGGCAAATGGAAAACTGTTTTTT. Translation: CSAANGKLFF.

This clonotype occurred a few times. The V call is TRBV6-1, the J call TRBJ1-5; D is undetermined. Germline V gene data show CDR1 as MNHNS and CDR2 as SASEGT. The CDR3 sequence is 14 residues long. V shed 0 bases and J shed 0 bases, with 3 bases lying between them. CDR3 loop: CASSEAGSNQPQHF. For the CDR3, the DNA is TGTGCCAGCAGTGAAGCGGGTAGCAATCAGCCCCAGCATTTT.

In this sample, this clonotype turned up a few times. The rearrangement links TRBV7-2 to TRBJ2-1; perhaps TRBD2 as D (7 bases). The CDR3 contains 17 residues. Germline lookup yields CDR1 SGHTA and CDR2 FQGNSA. The V end lost 3 bases, the J end lost 10 bases, and 25 bases lay between the germline ends. CDR3 in amino acids: CASSFMSRGARPQEQFF. Written as DNA, the CDR3 is TGTGCCAGCAGCTTCATGAGCCGGGGGGCCCGCCCACAGGAGCAGTTCTTC.

Note on this clonotype: Germline is not matched at one junction end, which may reflect a read error. This chain links TRBV7-3 with TRBJ2-1; 7 bases match TRBD2. The CDR3 is made up of 16 amino acids. Germline CDR1 SGHTA, CDR2 FQGTGA. The CDR3 sequence is CASSLTIVGGVNVQFF. In DNA, the CDR3 is TGTGCCAGCAGCTTAACGATTGTGGGGGGGGTCAATGTGCAGTTCTTC.

The V and J genes are TRBV12-3 or TRBV12-4 and TRBJ1-2; 7 nucleotides agree with TRBD1. The CDR3 loop spans 14 amino acids. V dropped 5 bases and J dropped 2; count of bases not matched to a gene: 5. In DNA form, the CDR3 reads TGTGCCAGCAGTCGGACAGGTTGGAACTATGGCTACACCTTC. Translation gives CASSRTGWNYGYTF.

This chain uses TRBV4-1 with TRBJ2-1; D is ambiguous. This CDR3 has 15 amino acids. CDR1 MGHRA and CDR2 YSYEKL come from the germline V gene. Trimming shortened V by 3 bases and J by 2 bases, and 11 bases separated the two germline ends. The CDR3 reads CASSQGRVAYNEQFF. CDR3 nucleotides: TGCGCCAGCAGCCAGGGTAGGGTTGCCTACAATGAGCAGTTCTTC.

In this sample, this clonotype turned up a few times. The chain recombines TRBV6-1 with TRBJ2-1; D call uncertain. The length of the CDR3 is 14 residues. Germline values: CDR1 MNHNS, CDR2 SASEGT. The V end lost 2 bases, the J end lost 4 bases, and 9 bases lay between the germline ends. CDR3 region: CASSEMIGYNEQFF. The CDR3 DNA follows: TGTGCCAGCAGTGAAATGATAGGGTACAATGAGCAGTTCTTC.

This clonotype has more than one count but fewer than ten. V usage is TRBV5-1 and J usage is TRBJ2-1; 16 bases are shared with TRBD2. This CDR3 has 17 amino acids. CDR1 is SGHRS and CDR2 is YFSETQ in the germline V gene. Trimming cost V 4 bases and J 4 bases; bases outside gene matches: 5. The DNA of the CDR3 is TGCGCCAGCAGCAGGGGACTAGCGGGGGGGCTTTACAATGAGCAGTTCTTC. This encodes CASSRGLAGGLYNEQFF.